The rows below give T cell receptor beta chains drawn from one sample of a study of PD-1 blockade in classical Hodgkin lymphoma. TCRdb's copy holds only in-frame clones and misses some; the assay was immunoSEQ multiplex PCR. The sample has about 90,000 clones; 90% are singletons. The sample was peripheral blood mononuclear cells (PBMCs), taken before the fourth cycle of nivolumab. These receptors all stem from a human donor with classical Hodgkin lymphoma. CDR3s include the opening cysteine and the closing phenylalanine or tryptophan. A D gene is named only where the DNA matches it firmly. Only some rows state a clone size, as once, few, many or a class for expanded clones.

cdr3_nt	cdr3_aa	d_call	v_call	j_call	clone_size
TGTGCCAGCAGTTTACAAGGGTCAGGGCAAAGCGAGCAGTACTTC	CASSLQGSGQSEQYF	.	TRBV2	TRBJ2-7	.
TGTGCCAGCGGACAGGATCATGGCTACACCTTC	CASGQDHGYTF	TRBD1	TRBV2	TRBJ1-2	few
TGTGCCAGCAGCGCGTACAGGGAAACTAATGAAAAACTGTTTTTT	CASSAYRETNEKLFF	.	TRBV9	TRBJ1-4	.
TGTGCCAGCAGCTTGGAGGGGGGGGTCTATAATTCACCCCTCCACTTT	CASSLEGGVYNSPLHF	.	TRBV5-5	TRBJ1-6	.
TGTGCCAGCAGCCAAGGGTTCAGTCAGCCCCAGCATTTT	CASSQGFSQPQHF	.	TRBV7-2	TRBJ1-5	.
TGTGCCAGCAGTTTATCCCCCCCTGCAGGGGGTGGCACTGAAGCTTTCTTT	CASSLSPPAGGGTEAFF	TRBD1	TRBV27	TRBJ1-1	.
TGTGCCAGCAGCGTAGGTCAGGTCTATGGCTACACCTTC	CASSVGQVYGYTF	.	TRBV9	TRBJ1-2	.
TGTGCCAGCAGTTTATCAGGGACAAACTATGGCTACACCTTC	CASSLSGTNYGYTF	.	TRBV27	TRBJ1-2	once
TGTGCCAGCAGGCGGACAGGTAACAATGAGCAGTTCTTC	CASRRTGNNEQFF	TRBD1	TRBV6-5	TRBJ2-1	.
TGTGCCAGCAGCTTACCGGGACTAGTGAATGAGCAGTTCTTC	CASSLPGLVNEQFF	TRBD2	TRBV5-6	TRBJ2-1	.
TGCAGCGTTGAAGGACAGGGAGTCTACGAGCAGTACTTC	CSVEGQGVYEQYF	TRBD1	TRBV29-1	TRBJ2-7	.
TGTGCCAGCAGTGATTACTACGAGCAGTACTTC	CASSDYYEQYF	.	TRBV27	TRBJ2-7	once
TGTGCCAGCAGGCCGGGACAGGAGAACTACGAGCAGTACTTC	CASRPGQENYEQYF	TRBD1	TRBV6-1	TRBJ2-7	once
TGTGCCAGCAGCCTCGGACTGGACCAAGAGACCCAGTACTTC	CASSLGLDQETQYF	.	TRBV4-2	TRBJ2-5	.
TGCAGCGTTGTCCCCCTTCAAGAGACCCAGTACTTC	CSVVPLQETQYF	.	TRBV29-1	TRBJ2-5	.
TGTGCCAGCAGCTTCAGGGGCGAGCAGTACTTC	CASSFRGEQYF	.	TRBV7-9	TRBJ2-7	.
TGTGCCAGCAGTGAGGTTGGGACAGGGGTCAACGAGCAGTACTTC	CASSEVGTGVNEQYF	TRBD1	TRBV6-1	TRBJ2-7	once
TGCGCCAGCAGCTTGGTTCCGGGACTAAACAATGAGCAGTTCTTC	CASSLVPGLNNEQFF	TRBD2	TRBV5-1	TRBJ2-1	.
TGTGCCAGCAGTGTTCTGACTAGCGAAAAGGGTACGCAGTATTTT	CASSVLTSEKGTQYF	TRBD2	TRBV2	TRBJ2-3	.
TGTGCCAGCAGTGAATCTTGGACCCCGGTCTATGGCTACACCTTC	CASSESWTPVYGYTF	.	TRBV25-1	TRBJ1-2	.
TGTGCCAGTAGTTACGGGGGCCAGGTTGGCACTGAAGCTTTCTTT	CASSYGGQVGTEAFF	.	TRBV19	TRBJ1-1	.
TGTGCCAGCTCACCAATACAGGCAACTAATGAAAAACTGTTTTTT	CASSPIQATNEKLFF	.	TRBV18	TRBJ1-4	few
TGTGCCTGGGGGAGTGGGGGCAATCAGCCCCAGCATTTT	CAWGSGGNQPQHF	.	TRBV30	TRBJ1-5	.
TGTGCCAGCAGTTACGGGGGGCCGAACACCGGGGAGCTGTTTTTT	CASSYGGPNTGELFF	.	TRBV6-5	TRBJ2-2	.
TGTGCCAGCAGACTACAGGGCCCCGGGGAGCTGTTTTTT	CASRLQGPGELFF	.	TRBV2	TRBJ2-2	medium-sized